The entry below gives a single TCR beta chain sequence along with its context. The data are from a study of blood T cell repertoires in COVID-19. Across the study: Specimens from acute and convalescent COVID-19 originated in the United States, Italy and Spain. In each case, the material was cDNA or gDNA derived from T cells, B-cell-depleted T cells, or PBMCs.

The CDR3 loop spans 12 amino acids. J gave up 10 bases and V 6 bases, and 8 bases lay outside the gene matches. Methods used by the authors: Amplified reference gene primers provided the basis for estimating nucleated cell counts. Profiling relied on immunoSEQ multiplex PCR, and the TCRdb table lists in-frame clones only, not all of them. V, J and clone size are those of that table, while D and trimming were read from the DNA. The sample consists of around 69,000 clones, approximately 92% of them appearing once. Material: peripheral blood. The sequence derives from a woman in her 50s with active COVID-19. V and J are TRBV12-3 or TRBV12-4 and TRBJ1-1; TRBD1 matches at 7 bases. CDR3 residues: CASSPTGSRAFF. CDR3 in DNA: TGTGCCAGCAGCCCGACAGGGAGTAGAGCTTTCTTT.